This TCR beta chain is drawn from a study of blood T cell repertoires in COVID-19. Study background: PBMCs, B-cell-depleted T cells, or T cells provided the cDNA or gDNA that made up the material.

TCRdb's copy holds only in-frame clones and misses some; the assay was immunoSEQ multiplex PCR. The data show roughly 100,000 clones, 85% to 90% seen once. The TCR sequence derives from a human donor with COVID-19, enrolled during active disease. The donor label of this sample is uncertain. Source material: peripheral blood.

The CDR3 loop reads CASLPGIFGKLFF. In nucleotides, the CDR3 is TGTGCCAGCTTACCAGGGATTTTTGGAAAACTGTTTTTT. This chain connects TRBV2 to TRBJ1-4; tentatively, D is TRBD1 (5 bases). The CDR3 extends over 13 amino acids. Looked up from germline, CDR1 is SNHLY and CDR2 is FYNNEI. V lost 8 bases and J 10 bases, leaving 17 bases between the germline ends.